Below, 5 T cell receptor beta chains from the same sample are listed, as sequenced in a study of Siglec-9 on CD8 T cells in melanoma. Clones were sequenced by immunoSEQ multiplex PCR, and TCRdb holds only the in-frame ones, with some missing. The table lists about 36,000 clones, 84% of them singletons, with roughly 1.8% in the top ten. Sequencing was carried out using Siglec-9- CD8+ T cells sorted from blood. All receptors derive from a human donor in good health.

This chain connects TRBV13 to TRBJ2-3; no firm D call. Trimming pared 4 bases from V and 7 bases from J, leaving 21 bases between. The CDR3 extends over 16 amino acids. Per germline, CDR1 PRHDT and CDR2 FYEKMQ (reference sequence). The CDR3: CASSSGPESLENTQYF. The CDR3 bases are TGTGCCAGCAGCTCCGGACCCGAGTCCCTAGAGAATACGCAGTATTTT.

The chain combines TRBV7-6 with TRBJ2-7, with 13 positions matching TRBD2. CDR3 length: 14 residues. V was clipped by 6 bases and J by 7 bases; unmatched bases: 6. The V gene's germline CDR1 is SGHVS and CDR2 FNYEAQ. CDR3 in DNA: TGTGCCAGCAGAACTAGCGGGGGGGCAGGTGAGCAGTACTTC. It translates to CASRTSGGAGEQYF.

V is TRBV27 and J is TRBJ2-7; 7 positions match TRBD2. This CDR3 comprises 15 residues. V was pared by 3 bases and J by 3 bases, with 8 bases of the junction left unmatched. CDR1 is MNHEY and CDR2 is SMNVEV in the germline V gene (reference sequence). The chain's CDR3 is CASSFDSGRDYEQYF. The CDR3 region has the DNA TGTGCCAGCAGTTTTGATAGCGGGCGCGACTACGAGCAGTACTTC.

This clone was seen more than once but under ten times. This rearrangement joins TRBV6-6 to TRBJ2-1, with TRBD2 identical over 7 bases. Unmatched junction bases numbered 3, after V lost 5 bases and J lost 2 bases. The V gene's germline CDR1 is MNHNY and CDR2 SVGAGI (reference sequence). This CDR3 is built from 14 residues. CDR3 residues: CASSAGTTYNEQFF. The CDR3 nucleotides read TGTGCCAGCAGTGCCGGGACTACCTACAATGAGCAGTTCTTC.

The CDR3 here is CASSSAVGTPTYNEQFF. CDR3 coding DNA: TGTGCCAGCAGTTCCGCCGTGGGGACACCTACCTACAATGAGCAGTTCTTC. The rearrangement links TRBV28 to TRBJ2-1; perhaps TRBD1 as D (6 bases). Germline V gene sequence: CDR1 MDHEN, CDR2 SYDVKM. Trimming took off 4 bases at V and 2 bases at J, with 18 bases between the two ends. The CDR3 covers 17 residues.